This TCR beta chain is drawn from a study of cytomegalovirus exposure and HLA in healthy donors. The CDR3 runs 13 residues. Trimming cost V 5 bases and J 2 bases, with 9 bases left between them. The germline CDR1 and CDR2 sequences are MNHEY and SVGAGI. PCR involved 60 Vbeta and 13 Jbeta primers. Produced via immunoSEQ multiplex PCR; TCRdb's table is partial and in-frame only. The table shows roughly 190,000 clones, with about four fifths occurring only once. This TCR derives from a woman aged 45-59 years in good health and CMV-seropositive. V and J are TRBV6-5 and TRBJ1-2; D is unresolved. Source material: PBMCs. The CDR3 region has the DNA TGTGCCAGCAGTACCGGGGAAAACTATGGCTACACCTTC. It translates to CASSTGENYGYTF.